The T cell receptor (beta chain) under discussion was sequenced for a study of memory CD4+ T cells and cytomegalovirus serostatus. The CDR3 loop spans 13 amino acids. V gave up 5 bases and J gave up 3 bases; unmatched junction bases: 2. The germline CDR1 and CDR2 sequences are SGHNT and YENEEA. About this clone itself: Its cognate antigen is unknown.

TCRdb keeps only in-frame clones here, not all; method: immunoSEQ multiplex PCR. The table shows 70,000 or so clones, with under 80% occurring only once. The sort gate was single viable CD3+CD4+CD8-CD45RO+ cells for memory CD4+ T cells. Points from the study as a whole: CD4+ memory repertoires contained about 40% of the roughly 160 reported CMV TCRbeta sequences.

The sequencing input was memory CD4+ T cells from blood. This clonotype originated in an adult in good health and CMV-seropositive. The gene calls are TRBV11-3 and TRBJ1-2; 8 positions agree with TRBD1. The CDR3 sequence is CASSPGQDYGYTF. As DNA, the CDR3 is TGTGCCAGCAGCCCGGGACAGGACTATGGCTACACCTTC.